This T cell receptor beta chain comes out of a study of blood T cells in healthy people across ages. This clonotype was counted between two and nine times. Antigen specificity is unknown. With 9 bases removed from V and 6 bases from J, the gap between germline ends came to 21 bases. CDR3 length: 15 residues. Germline assignment: CDR1 MNHNS and CDR2 SASEGT. It was with a sample-barcoded 5' primer and a J-beta primer mix that a second PCR of about 6 to 12 cycles was run. Every individual sample yielded 2.5 million or more paired-end reads (each containing CDR3). TCRdb fed the 5' RACE reads into MiXCR, producing one record per CDR3 protein. The table shows hundreds of thousands of distinct CDR3 sequences, with 52% occurring only once. Points from the study as a whole: Long-lived and aged donors differed, with more naive CD4+ cells and higher diversity in the long-lived. Investigators viewed diversity estimates from one million T cells as underestimates, the study reported. With naive T cell percentage, TCR beta diversity showed a strong correlation.

This chain uses TRBV6-1 with TRBJ2-1, with D possibly TRBD1 on 6 matching bases. The clonotype was recovered from a woman at least 80 years old in good health. Sample: blood. CDR3 protein: CASTPGTPLGNEQFF. CDR3 sequence (DNA): TGTGCCAGTACCCCCGGGACACCCCTTGGCAATGAGCAGTTCTTC.